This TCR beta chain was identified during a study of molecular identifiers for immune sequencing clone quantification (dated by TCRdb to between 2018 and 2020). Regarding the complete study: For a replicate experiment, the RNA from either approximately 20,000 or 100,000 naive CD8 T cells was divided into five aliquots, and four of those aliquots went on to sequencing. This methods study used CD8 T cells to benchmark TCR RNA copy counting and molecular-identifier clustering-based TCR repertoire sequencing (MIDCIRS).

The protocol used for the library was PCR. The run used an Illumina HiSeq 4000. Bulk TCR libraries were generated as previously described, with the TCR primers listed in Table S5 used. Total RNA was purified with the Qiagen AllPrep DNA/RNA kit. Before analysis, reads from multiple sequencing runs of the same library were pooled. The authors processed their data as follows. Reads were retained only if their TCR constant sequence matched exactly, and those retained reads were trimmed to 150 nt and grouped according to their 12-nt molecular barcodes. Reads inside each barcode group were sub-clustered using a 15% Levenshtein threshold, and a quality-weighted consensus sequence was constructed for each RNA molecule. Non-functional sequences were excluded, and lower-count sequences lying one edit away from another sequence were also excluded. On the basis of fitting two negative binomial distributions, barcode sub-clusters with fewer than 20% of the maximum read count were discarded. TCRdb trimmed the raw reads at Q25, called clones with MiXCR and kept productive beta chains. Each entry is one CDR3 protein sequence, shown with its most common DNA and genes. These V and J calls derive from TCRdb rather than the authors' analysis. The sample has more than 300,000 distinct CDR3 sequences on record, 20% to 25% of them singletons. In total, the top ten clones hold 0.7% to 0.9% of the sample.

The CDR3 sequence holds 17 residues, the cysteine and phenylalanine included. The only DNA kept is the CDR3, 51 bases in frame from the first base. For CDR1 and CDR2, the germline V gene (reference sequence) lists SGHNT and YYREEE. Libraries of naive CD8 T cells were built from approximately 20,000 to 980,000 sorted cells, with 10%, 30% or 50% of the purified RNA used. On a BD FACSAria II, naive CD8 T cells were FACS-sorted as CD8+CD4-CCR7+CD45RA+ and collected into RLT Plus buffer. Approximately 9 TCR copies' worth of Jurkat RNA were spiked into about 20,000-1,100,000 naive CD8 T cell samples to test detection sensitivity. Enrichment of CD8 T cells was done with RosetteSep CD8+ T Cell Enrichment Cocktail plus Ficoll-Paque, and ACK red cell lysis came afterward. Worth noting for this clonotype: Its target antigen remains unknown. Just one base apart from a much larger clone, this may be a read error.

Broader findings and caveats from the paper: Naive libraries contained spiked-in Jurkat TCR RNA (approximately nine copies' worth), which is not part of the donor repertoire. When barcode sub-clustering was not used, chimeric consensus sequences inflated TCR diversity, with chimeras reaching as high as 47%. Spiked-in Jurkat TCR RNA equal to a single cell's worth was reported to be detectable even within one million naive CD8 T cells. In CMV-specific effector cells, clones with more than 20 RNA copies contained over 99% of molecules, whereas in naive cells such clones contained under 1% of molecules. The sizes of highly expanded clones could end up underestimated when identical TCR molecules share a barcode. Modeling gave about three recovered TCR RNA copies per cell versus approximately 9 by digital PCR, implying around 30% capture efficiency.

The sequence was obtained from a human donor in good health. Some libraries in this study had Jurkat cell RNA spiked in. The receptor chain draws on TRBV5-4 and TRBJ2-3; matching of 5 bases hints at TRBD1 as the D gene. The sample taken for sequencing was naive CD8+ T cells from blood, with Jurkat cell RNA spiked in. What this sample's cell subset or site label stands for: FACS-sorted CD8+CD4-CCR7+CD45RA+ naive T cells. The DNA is TGTGCCAGCAGCCAAAACCTACTGACAGCTCGCACAGATAGGCAGTATTTT. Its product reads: CASSQNLLTARTDRQYF.